Following are 13 T cell receptor beta chains from one sample sequenced in a study of cytomegalovirus exposure and HLA in healthy donors (dated by TCRdb to 2017 to 2019). Libraries were built with the immunoSEQ multiplex PCR assay. For the multiplex PCR, a mixture combining 60 forward primers for TCR Vbeta segments and 13 reverse primers for TCR Jbeta segments was used. TCRdb re-hosts the immuneACCESS table, in-frame sequences only. Its copies lack some clones; in the studies checked, an unresolved V gene accounts for under half of them, and the cause for the rest is not known. In all, the sample holds approximately 110,000 clones, and around 80% of those were seen once. The ten most abundant clones make up 2.5% to 3.5% of the sample. Source material: PBMCs. The receptor set was obtained from a woman between 35 and 50 years old in good health and CMV-seronegative.

The V gene is TRBV10-1, the J gene TRBJ2-1, with D unclear. There are 11 residues in the CDR3. Trimming took off 3 bases at V and 10 bases at J, with 7 bases between the two ends. Looked up from germline, CDR1 is WNHNN and CDR2 is SYGVQD (reference sequence). The CDR3 DNA is TGCGCCAGCAGTGACTCCGTAGAGCAGTTCTTC. Its translation: CASSDSVEQFF.

Comment on this clone: Compared with germline, one end of the junction differs, possibly owing to a read error. The chain links TRBV7-9 to TRBJ2-5, with D perhaps matching TRBD1 (5 bases). The germline V gene encodes CDR1 SEHNR and CDR2 FQNEAQ (reference sequence). The CDR3 extends over 12 amino acids. The CDR3 DNA reads as TGTTCCAGCAGCTTTGACCAGGGGACCCAGTACTTC. Protein: CSSSFDQGTQYF.

V and J are TRBV5-8 and TRBJ1-4, with D possibly TRBD1 on 5 matching bases. CDR1 SGHTS and CDR2 YDEGEE come from the germline V gene. This CDR3 contains 13 residues. Deletions cut 2 bases from V and 8 bases from J, with 10 bases between. The CDR3 nucleotides are TGTGCCAGCAGCTTAGCCAGGGCAGAAAAACTGTTTTTT. Translation: CASSLARAEKLFF.

J is TRBJ2-3 and V is TRBV19, with 8 positions matching TRBD1. Germline V gene data show CDR1 as LNHDA and CDR2 as SQIVND (reference sequence). The CDR3 has 17 residues. V trimming: 0 bases; J trimming: 6 bases; junction bases outside the gene matches: 11. CDR3 nucleotides: TGTGCCAGTAGTATAGACCGGCAGGGGGCGGGGACGGATACGCAGTATTTT. It codes for CASSIDRQGAGTDTQYF.

V and J are TRBV30 and TRBJ2-7; 11 bases are a match to TRBD1. With V trimmed by 0 bases and J by 1 base, 8 bases remained unmatched. This CDR3 spans 17 amino acids. Germline lookup yields CDR1 GTSNPN and CDR2 SVGIG (reference sequence). CDR3 in amino acids: CAWSVSRWDRGSYEQYF. In DNA, the CDR3 is TGTGCCTGGAGTGTATCGAGGTGGGACAGGGGGTCCTACGAGCAGTACTTC.

The chain employs TRBV18 and TRBJ2-5; the D gene is possibly TRBD2 (5 bases). Germline CDR1 reads KGHSH; CDR2 reads LQKENI. With 0 bases removed from V and 7 bases from J, the gap between germline ends came to 27 bases. The CDR3 covers 19 residues. DNA of the CDR3: TGTGCCAGCTCACCACCGGTGGAGGTTTTAGACCCCAGCGGCGGGACCCAGTACTTC. Translated: CASSPPVEVLDPSGGTQYF. Combining the CDR3 with reference TRBV18 and TRBJ2-5 gives the whole variable domain NAGVMQNPRHLVRRRGQEARLRCSPMKGHSHVYWYRQLPEEGLKFMVYLQKENIIDESGMPKERFSAEFPKEGPSILRIQQVVRGDSAAYFCASSPPVEVLDPSGGTQYFGPGTRLLVL.

The chain is built from TRBV12-5 and TRBJ2-2; a possible D gene is TRBD2 (6 bases). The germline CDR1 and CDR2 sequences are LGHNT and FRNRAP. Trimming took off 0 bases at V and 4 bases at J, with 21 bases between the two ends. CDR3 length: 19 amino acids. CDR3 sequence: CASGLVLVSGPLFTGELFF. Written as DNA, the CDR3 is TGTGCTAGTGGTTTGGTCCTCGTTAGCGGCCCCCTGTTCACCGGGGAGCTGTTTTTT. Together with reference TRBV12-5 and TRBJ2-2, the CDR3 gives the full variable domain: DARVTQTPRHKVTEMGQEVTMRCQPILGHNTVFWYRQTMMQGLELLAYFRNRAPLDDSGMPKDRFSAEMPDATLATLKIQPSEPRDSAVYFCASGLVLVSGPLFTGELFFGEGSRLTVL.

The J gene is TRBJ2-3, the V gene TRBV7-2; 7 nucleotides align to TRBD1. The CDR3 is 18 amino acids. Germline-derived CDR1 and CDR2 are SGHTA and FQGNSA. Trimming took 5 bases from V and 0 from J; bases not matched to a gene: 14. CDR3 protein: CASSQGWTGWTSTDTQYF. CDR3 DNA sequence: TGTGCCAGCAGCCAGGGTTGGACAGGCTGGACTAGCACAGATACGCAGTATTTT.

This rearrangement joins TRBV7-8 to TRBJ2-7; no clear D. The CDR3 runs 14 residues. Deletions cut 3 bases from V and 3 bases from J, with 12 bases between. Germline V gives CDR1 SGHVS, CDR2 FQNEAQ. The CDR3: CASSFFLGDYEQYF. The CDR3 DNA sequence: TGTGCCAGCAGCTTCTTCCTAGGAGACTACGAGCAGTACTTC.

The V call is TRBV28, the J call TRBJ1-6, with D unclear. The CDR3 covers 15 residues. Trimming shortened V by 4 bases and J by 7 bases, and 14 bases separated the two germline ends. In germline, CDR1 is MDHEN, CDR2 SYDVKM. The CDR3: CASSYPSSQNSPLHF. The CDR3 DNA reads as TGTGCCAGCAGTTACCCCTCTTCACAGAATTCACCCCTCCACTTT.

CDR3 in amino acids: CASSLQGAYEQYF. The CDR3 DNA follows: TGTGCCAGCAGTCTTCAGGGGGCCTACGAGCAGTACTTC. This rearrangement joins TRBV2 to TRBJ2-7; 7 bases line up with TRBD1. The CDR3 is 13 residues long. Germline-derived CDR1 and CDR2 are SNHLY and FYNNEI. With V trimmed by 5 bases and J by 2 bases, 3 bases remained unmatched. The full variable domain, with the rest looked up from reference TRBV2 and TRBJ2-7, is EPEVTQTPSHQVTQMGQEVILRCVPISNHLYFYWYRQILGQKVEFLVSFYNNEISEKSEIFDDQFSVERPDGSNFTLKIRSTKLEDSAMYFCASSLQGAYEQYFGPGTRLTVT.

This chain uses TRBV27 with TRBJ1-2; 9 bases fit TRBD1. The CDR3 loop spans 13 amino acids. From germline, CDR1 is MNHEY and CDR2 SMNVEV (reference sequence). V gave up 2 bases and J gave up 7 bases; unmatched junction bases: 2. CDR3 in DNA: TGTGCCAGCAGTTTACGACAGGGGGGTGGCTACACCTTC. Protein sequence: CASSLRQGGGYTF.

The chain joins TRBV15 to TRBJ2-5; weak D call: TRBD2 (7 bases). V was pared by 2 bases and J by 5 bases, with 18 bases between. The length of the CDR3 is 16 residues. Germline CDR1 and CDR2: LNHNV and YYDKDF (reference sequence). CDR3 bases: TGTGCCACCAGCAGACCCCCGATGGGAGGGGGGGAGACCCAGTACTTC. Protein: CATSRPPMGGGETQYF.